The T cell receptor (beta chain) under discussion was sequenced for a study of T cell responses to AZD1222 COVID-19 vaccine. Study-wide findings and caveats: With dominance at 160-218 and 743-854, vaccine-associated CD4 TCRs spanned spike. Among spike-specific TCRs, nearly half reportedly target unmutated variant regions.

Assay: immunoSEQ multiplex PCR; the TCRdb copy retains only in-frame clones and omits some. This table has 99,000 or so clones, 75% to 90% appearing once. The CDR3 length is 13 residues. The germline V gene encodes CDR1 MNHEY and CDR2 SVGAGI. Between the trimmed V and J ends, which lost 5 bases and 4 bases, there was a span of 8 bases. The table lists this clone with a count of one. The antigen is not known. Specimen: peripheral blood, collected on day 0 of AZD1222 vaccination. The TCR sequence derives from an adult in good health. V and J are TRBV6-5 and TRBJ2-2, with a tentative D call TRBD2 (5 bases). CDR3 in amino acids: CASSRGGTGELFF. The CDR3 bases are TGTGCCAGCAGTCGGGGTGGCACCGGGGAGCTGTTTTTT.